This T cell receptor beta chain was obtained from a study of blood T cell repertoires in COVID-19. Overall study: Samples of COVID-19 (acute and convalescent) were obtained from the United States, Italy and Spain. T cells, B-cell-depleted T cells, or PBMCs provided the cDNA or gDNA that served as material.

This clone was seen only once. Authors' methods: Estimation of nucleated cell counts was performed using reference gene primer amplification. Data came from immunoSEQ multiplex PCR; TCRdb stores just in-frame clones and leaves some out. V, J and clone size are taken as reported in that table, and D and trimming were inferred from the DNA itself. Among about 240,000 clones listed, 85% to 90% were seen once. The CDR3 runs 17 residues. J was trimmed by 4 bases and V by 9 bases; bases with no gene match: 15. Germline CDR1 and CDR2: KGHDR and SFDVKD. Sequencing used peripheral blood. The genes are TRBV24-1 and TRBJ2-2, with TRBD1 matching 8 bases. The sequence was collected from a man aged 55 to 70 with acute or convalescent COVID-19. CDR3 protein: CATWRPDRDEPTGELFF. The DNA for the CDR3 is TGTGCCACCTGGCGTCCGGACAGGGATGAGCCCACCGGGGAGCTGTTTTTT.